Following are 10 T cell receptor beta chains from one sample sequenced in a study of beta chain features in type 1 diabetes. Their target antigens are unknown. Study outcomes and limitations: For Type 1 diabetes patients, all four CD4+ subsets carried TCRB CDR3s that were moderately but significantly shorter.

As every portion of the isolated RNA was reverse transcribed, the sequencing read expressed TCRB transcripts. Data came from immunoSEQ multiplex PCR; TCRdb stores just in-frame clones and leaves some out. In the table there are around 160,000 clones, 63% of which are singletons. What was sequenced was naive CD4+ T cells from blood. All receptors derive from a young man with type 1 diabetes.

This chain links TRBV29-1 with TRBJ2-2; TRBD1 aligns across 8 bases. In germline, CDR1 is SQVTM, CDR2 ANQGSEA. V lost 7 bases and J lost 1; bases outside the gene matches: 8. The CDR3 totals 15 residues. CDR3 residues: CSAAGQDMNTGELFF. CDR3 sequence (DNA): TGCAGCGCCGCGGGACAGGACATGAACACCGGGGAGCTGTTTTTT.

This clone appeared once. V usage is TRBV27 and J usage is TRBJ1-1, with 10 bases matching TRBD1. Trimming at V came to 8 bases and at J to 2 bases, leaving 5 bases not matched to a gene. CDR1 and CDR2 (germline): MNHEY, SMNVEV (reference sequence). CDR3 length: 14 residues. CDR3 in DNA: TGTGCCAGCGTAAGGGACAGGGGTAACACTGAAGCTTTCTTT. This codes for CASVRDRGNTEAFF.

In DNA form, the CDR3 reads TGTGCCAGTAGTAAACTCCGGACCGGGTCCGATGAGCAGTTCTTC. Translating it yields CASSKLRTGSDEQFF. The chain joins TRBV19 to TRBJ2-1; the D is unclear. The CDR3 sequence is 15 residues long. The V and J ends lost 4 bases and 8 bases respectively, with 18 bases between them. CDR1 is LNHDA, CDR2 SQIVND, per germline (reference sequence).

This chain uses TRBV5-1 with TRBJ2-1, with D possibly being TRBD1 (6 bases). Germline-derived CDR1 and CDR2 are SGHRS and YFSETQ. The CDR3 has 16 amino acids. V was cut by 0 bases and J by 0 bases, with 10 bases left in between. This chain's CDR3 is CASSLGQESSYNEQFF. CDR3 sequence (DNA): TGCGCCAGCAGCTTGGGACAGGAGAGCTCCTACAATGAGCAGTTCTTC.

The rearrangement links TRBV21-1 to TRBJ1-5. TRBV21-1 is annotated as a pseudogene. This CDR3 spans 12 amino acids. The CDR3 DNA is TGTGCCAGCAGCAAAACCCGACTGTTCCAGCATTTT. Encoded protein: CASSKTRLFQHF.

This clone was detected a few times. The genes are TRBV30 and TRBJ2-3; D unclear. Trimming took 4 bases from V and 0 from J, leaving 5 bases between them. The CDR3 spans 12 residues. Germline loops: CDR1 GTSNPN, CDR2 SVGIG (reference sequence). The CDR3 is CAWIRSTDTQYF. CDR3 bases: TGTGCCTGGATTCGCAGCACAGATACGCAGTATTTT.

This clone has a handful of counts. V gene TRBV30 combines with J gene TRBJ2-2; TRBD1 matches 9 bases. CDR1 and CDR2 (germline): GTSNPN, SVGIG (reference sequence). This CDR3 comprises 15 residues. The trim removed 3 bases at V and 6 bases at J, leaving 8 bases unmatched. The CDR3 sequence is CAWRAGTGSSGELFF. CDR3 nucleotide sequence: TGTGCCTGGAGGGCCGGGACAGGGTCTTCCGGGGAGCTGTTTTTT.

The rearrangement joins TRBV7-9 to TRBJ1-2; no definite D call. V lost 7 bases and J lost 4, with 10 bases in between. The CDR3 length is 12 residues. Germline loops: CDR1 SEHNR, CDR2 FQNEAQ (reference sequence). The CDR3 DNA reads TGTGCCAGCACCCTCGGACCCTATGGCTACACCTTC. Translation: CASTLGPYGYTF. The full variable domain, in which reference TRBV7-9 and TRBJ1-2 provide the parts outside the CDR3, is DTGVSQNPRHKITKRGQNVTFRCDPISEHNRLYWYRQTLGQGPEFLTYFQNEAQLEKSRLLSDRFSAERPKGSFSTLEIQRTEQGDSAMYLCASTLGPYGYTFGSGTRLTVV.

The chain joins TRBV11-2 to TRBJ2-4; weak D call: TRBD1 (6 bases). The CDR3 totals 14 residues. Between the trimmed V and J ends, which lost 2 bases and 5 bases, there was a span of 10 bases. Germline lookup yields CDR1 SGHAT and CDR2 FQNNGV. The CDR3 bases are TGTGCCAGCAGCTTATCCGGACAGCAAAACATTCAGTACTTC. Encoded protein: CASSLSGQQNIQYF.

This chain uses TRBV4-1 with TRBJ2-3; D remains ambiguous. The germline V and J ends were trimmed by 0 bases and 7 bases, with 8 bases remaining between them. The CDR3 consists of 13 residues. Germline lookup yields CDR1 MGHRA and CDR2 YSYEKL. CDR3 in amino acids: CASSQDSRNTQYF. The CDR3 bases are TGCGCCAGCAGCCAAGATTCGAGAAATACGCAGTATTTT.